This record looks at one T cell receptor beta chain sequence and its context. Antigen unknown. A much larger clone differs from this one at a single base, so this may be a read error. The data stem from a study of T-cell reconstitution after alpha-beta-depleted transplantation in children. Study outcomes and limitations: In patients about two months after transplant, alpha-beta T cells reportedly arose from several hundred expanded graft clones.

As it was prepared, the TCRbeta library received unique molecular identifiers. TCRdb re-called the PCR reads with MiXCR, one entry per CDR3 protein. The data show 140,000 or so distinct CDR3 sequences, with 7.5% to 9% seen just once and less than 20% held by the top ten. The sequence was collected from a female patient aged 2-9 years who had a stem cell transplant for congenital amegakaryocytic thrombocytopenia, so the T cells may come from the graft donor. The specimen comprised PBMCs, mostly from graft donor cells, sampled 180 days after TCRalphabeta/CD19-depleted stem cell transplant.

This CDR3 is CASSGQRSTDTQYF. DNA for the CDR3: TGCGCCAGCAGCGGCCAGAGAAGCACAGATACGCAGTATTTT. The V gene is TRBV5-1, the J gene TRBJ2-3, with unresolved D. CDR3 length: 14 residues. Germline CDR1 and CDR2: SGHRS and YFSETQ. V lost 4 bases and J 0 bases, leaving 9 bases between the germline ends.